This T cell receptor (beta chain) was sequenced during a study of blood T cell repertoires in COVID-19. Whole-study context: The United States, Italy and Spain supplied acute and convalescent COVID-19 samples. T cells, B-cell-depleted T cells, or PBMCs supplied cDNA or gDNA.

In the original workflow: It was from reference gene primer amplification that nucleated cell counts were estimated. TCRdb's table, derived via immunoSEQ multiplex PCR, lists solely in-frame clones and lacks some. V, J and clone size are taken as reported in that table, and D and trimming were inferred from the DNA itself. The repertoire holds roughly 75,000 clones, with 65% to 90% as singletons. The CDR3 has 13 residues. J gave up 5 bases and V 5 bases, and 5 bases lay outside the gene matches. Germline V gene sequence: CDR1 SNHLY, CDR2 FYNNEI. Seattle enrolled patients during active infection and tracked them longitudinally.

The TCR was taken from an elderly man with COVID-19, enrolled during active disease. Sequences were obtained from peripheral blood. J is TRBJ2-5 and V is TRBV2; 7 nucleotides line up with TRBD1. The CDR3 is CASSPTGWETQYF. CDR3 nucleotides: TGTGCCAGCAGTCCGACAGGGTGGGAGACCCAGTACTTC.